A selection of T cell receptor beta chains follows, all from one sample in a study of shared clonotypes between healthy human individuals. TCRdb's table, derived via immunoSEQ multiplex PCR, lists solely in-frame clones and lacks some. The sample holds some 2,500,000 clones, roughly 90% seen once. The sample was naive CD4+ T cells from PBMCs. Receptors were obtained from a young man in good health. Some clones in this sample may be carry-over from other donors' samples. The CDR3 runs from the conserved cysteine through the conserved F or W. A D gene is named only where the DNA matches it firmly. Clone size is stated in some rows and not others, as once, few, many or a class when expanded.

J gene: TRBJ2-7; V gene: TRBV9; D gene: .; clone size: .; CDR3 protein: CASSVGQPPYEQYF; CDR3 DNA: TGTGCCAGCAGCGTAGGTCAGCCCCCATACGAGCAGTACTTC
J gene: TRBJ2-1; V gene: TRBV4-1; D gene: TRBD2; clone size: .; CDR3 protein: CASSPGTSGTYNEQFF; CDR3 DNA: TGCGCCAGCAGCCCCGGGACTAGCGGGACGTACAATGAGCAGTTCTTC
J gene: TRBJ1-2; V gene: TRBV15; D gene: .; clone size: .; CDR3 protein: CATSRDSATAYGYTF; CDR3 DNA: TGTGCCACCAGCAGAGATAGCGCGACAGCTTATGGCTACACCTTC
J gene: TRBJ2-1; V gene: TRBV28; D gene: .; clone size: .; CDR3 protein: CASSLRSSFAGIYNEQFF; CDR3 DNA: TGTGCCAGCAGCCTACGATCCTCCTTCGCGGGGATTTACAATGAGCAGTTCTTC
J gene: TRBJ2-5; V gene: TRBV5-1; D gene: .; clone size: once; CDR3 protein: CASSLDVNFETQYF; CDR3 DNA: TGCGCCAGCAGCTTGGATGTGAATTTCGAGACCCAGTACTTC
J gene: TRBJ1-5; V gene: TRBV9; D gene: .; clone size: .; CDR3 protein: CASSVAPNDQPQHF; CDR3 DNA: TGTGCCAGCAGCGTGGCGCCCAATGATCAGCCCCAGCATTTT
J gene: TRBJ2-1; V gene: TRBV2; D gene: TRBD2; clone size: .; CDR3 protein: CASSEEASGSPYNEQFF; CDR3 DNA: TGTGCCAGCAGTGAAGAGGCTAGCGGGTCCCCTTACAATGAGCAGTTCTTC
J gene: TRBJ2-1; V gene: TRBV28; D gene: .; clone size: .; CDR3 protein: CASSKSLMTPGFF; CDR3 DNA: TGTGCCAGCAGTAAAAGCCTCATGACCCCCGGGTTCTTC
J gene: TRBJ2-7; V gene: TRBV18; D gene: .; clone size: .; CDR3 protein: CASSTTDTQEVRGRYF; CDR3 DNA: TGTGCCAGCTCTACCACAGACACACAGGAGGTTAGGGGTCGGTACTTC
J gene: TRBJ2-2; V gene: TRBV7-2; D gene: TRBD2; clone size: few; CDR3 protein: CASSLRLAENTGELFF; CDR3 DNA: TGTGCCAGCAGCCTGAGACTAGCGGAGAACACCGGGGAGCTGTTTTTT
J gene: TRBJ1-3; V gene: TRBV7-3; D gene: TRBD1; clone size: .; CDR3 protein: CASSLGTGHGNTIYF; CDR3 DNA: TGTGCCAGCAGCCTCGGGACAGGGCACGGAAACACCATATATTTT
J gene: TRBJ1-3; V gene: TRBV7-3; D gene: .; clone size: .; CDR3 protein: CASSLTGTAHSGNTIYF; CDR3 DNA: TGTGCCAGCAGCTTAACTGGGACTGCTCACTCTGGAAACACCATATATTTT
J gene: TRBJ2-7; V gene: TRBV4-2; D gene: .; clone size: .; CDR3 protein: CASSQEELSPAKQYF; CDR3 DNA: TGTGCCAGCAGCCAAGAGGAACTCTCCCCCGCCAAGCAGTACTTC
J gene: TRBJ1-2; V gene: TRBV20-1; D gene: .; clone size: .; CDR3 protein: CSAGAGRAFSF; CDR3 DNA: TGCAGTGCTGGGGCCGGGAGGGCTTTCTCCTTC
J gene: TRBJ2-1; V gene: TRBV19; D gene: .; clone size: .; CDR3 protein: CASSVLSEQFF; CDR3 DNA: TGTGCCAGTAGCGTGCTAAGTGAGCAGTTCTTC
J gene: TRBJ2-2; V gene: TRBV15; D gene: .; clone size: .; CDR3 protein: CATSRDFNTGELFF; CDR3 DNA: TGTGCCACCAGCAGGGACTTCAACACCGGGGAGCTGTTTTTT
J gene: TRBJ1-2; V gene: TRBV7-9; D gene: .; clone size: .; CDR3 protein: CASSLIPTATNYGYTF; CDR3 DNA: TGTGCCAGCAGCTTAATTCCTACAGCTACTAACTATGGCTACACCTTC
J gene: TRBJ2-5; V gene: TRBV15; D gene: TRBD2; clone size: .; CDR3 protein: CATSSGLAGGETQYF; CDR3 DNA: TGTGCCACCAGCTCGGGACTAGCGGGAGGAGAGACCCAGTACTTC
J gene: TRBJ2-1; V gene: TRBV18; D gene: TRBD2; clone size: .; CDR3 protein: CASSPPTSGRNEQFF; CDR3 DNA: TGTGCCAGCTCACCCCCGACTAGCGGGAGAAATGAGCAGTTCTTC
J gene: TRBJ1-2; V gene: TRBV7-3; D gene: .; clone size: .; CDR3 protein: CASSGDIGGYTF; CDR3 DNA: TGTGCCAGCAGCGGAGACATCGGCGGCTACACCTTC
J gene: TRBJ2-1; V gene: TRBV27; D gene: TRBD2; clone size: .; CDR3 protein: CASSFRETSGRVSYNEQFF; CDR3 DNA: TGTGCCAGCAGTTTCCGGGAGACTAGCGGGCGAGTCTCCTACAATGAGCAGTTCTTC
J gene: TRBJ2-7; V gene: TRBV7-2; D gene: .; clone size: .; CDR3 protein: CASSPGFGPYEQYF; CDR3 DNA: TGTGCCAGCAGCCCAGGATTTGGACCCTACGAGCAGTACTTC
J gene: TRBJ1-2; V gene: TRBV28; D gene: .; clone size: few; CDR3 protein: CASSSTYGYTF; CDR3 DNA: TGTGCCAGCAGTTCCACCTATGGCTACACCTTC
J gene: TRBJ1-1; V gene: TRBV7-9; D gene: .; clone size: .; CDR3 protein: CASSFGTMNTEAFF; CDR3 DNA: TGTGCCAGCAGCTTTGGGACCATGAACACTGAAGCTTTCTTT
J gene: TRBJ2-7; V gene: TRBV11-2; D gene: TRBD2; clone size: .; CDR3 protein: CASSLEYSPSGSTYEQYF; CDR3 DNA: TGTGCCAGCAGCTTAGAGTATTCGCCTAGCGGGTCCACCTACGAGCAGTACTTC
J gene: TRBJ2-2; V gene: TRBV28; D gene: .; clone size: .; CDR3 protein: CASSYGGPNTGELFF; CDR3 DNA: TGTGCCAGCAGTTATGGGGGTCCGAACACCGGGGAGCTGTTTTTT
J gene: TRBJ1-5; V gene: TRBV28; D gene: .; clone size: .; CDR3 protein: CASSLMGQPQHF; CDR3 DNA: TGTGCCAGCAGTTTGATGGGTCAGCCCCAGCATTTT
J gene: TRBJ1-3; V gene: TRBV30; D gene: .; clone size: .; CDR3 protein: CAWSYTSPVVRNTIYF; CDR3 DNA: TGTGCCTGGAGTTATACCTCGCCGGTGGTTAGAAACACCATATATTTT
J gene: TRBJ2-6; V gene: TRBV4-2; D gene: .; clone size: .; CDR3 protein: CASSQGYRAGANVLTF; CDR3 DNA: TGTGCCAGCAGCCAAGGGTACAGGGCCGGGGCCAACGTCCTGACTTTC
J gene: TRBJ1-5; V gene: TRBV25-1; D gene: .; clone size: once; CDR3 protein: CASSESTKNQPQHF; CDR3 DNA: TGTGCCAGCAGTGAAAGCACGAAAAATCAGCCCCAGCATTTT